These 8 T cell receptor beta chains were sequenced from one sample in a study of blood T cell repertoires in COVID-19. Using immunoSEQ multiplex PCR, the repertoire was profiled, and TCRdb retains in-frame clones only, with some absent. The sample shows about 71,000 clones, 85% to 90% of them seen only once. Sequences were obtained from peripheral blood. The receptors derive from a man in his forties or fifties with acute or convalescent COVID-19.

The chain joins TRBV7-6 to TRBJ1-5, with D perhaps TRBD1 (6 bases). The CDR3 is made up of 16 amino acids. Germline CDR1 reads SGHVS; CDR2 reads FNYEAQ. The ends were cut back, 5 bases at V and 2 bases at J, with 16 bases in the middle. CDR3 region: CASSPTGAGGNQPQHF. The CDR3 coding sequence is TGTGCCAGCAGCCCAACCGGGGCAGGGGGCAATCAGCCCCAGCATTTT.

The CDR3 sequence is CASRLTGNTGELFF. CDR3 nucleotides: TGTGCCAGCAGACTTACAGGGAACACCGGGGAGCTGTTTTTT. The gene calls are TRBV7-3 and TRBJ2-2, with D perhaps TRBD1 (5 bases). The CDR3 is made up of 14 amino acids. The V gene lost 6 bases and the J gene lost 1 base, with 9 bases spanning the gap. Germline-derived CDR1 and CDR2 are SGHTA and FQGTGA.

This chain connects TRBV5-1 to TRBJ2-7; D call uncertain. The length of the CDR3 is 13 residues. Germline values: CDR1 SGHRS, CDR2 YFSETQ. The V end lost 10 bases, the J end lost 2 bases, and 16 bases lay between the germline ends. The DNA for the CDR3 is TGCGCCGGAAAACCCAGGTACCCCTACGAGCAGTACTTC. Protein product: CAGKPRYPYEQYF.

This chain joins TRBV24-1 and TRBJ2-3; weak D call: TRBD2 (6 bases). Deletions cut 7 bases from V and 0 bases from J, with 19 bases between. In germline, CDR1 is KGHDR, CDR2 SFDVKD. The CDR3 has 17 amino acids. CDR3 sequence (DNA): TGTGCCACCAGCAAAACTCCGGGACTCACTAGCACAGATACGCAGTATTTT. Amino acids: CATSKTPGLTSTDTQYF.

V and J are TRBV20-1 and TRBJ1-3; 9 bases align to TRBD1. V was clipped by 3 bases and J by 0 bases; unmatched bases: 6. CDR1 is DFQATT, CDR2 SNEGSKA, per germline (reference sequence). This CDR3 region has 16 residues. CDR3 in DNA: TGCAGTGCTAGTGGGGACAGGGACATCTCTGGAAACACCATATATTTT. Its protein is CSASGDRDISGNTIYF.

The gene calls are TRBV2 and TRBJ2-7, with 7 bases matching TRBD2. The CDR3 extends over 14 amino acids. Germline V gene sequence: CDR1 SNHLY, CDR2 FYNNEI. The junction had 5 bases not matched to a gene; V was cut back by 4 bases and J by 2 bases. CDR3 protein: CASSGRESPYEQYF. The CDR3 bases are TGTGCCAGCAGTGGGCGGGAGAGCCCCTACGAGCAGTACTTC.

The chain's CDR3 is CASSLGLAGTGELFF. CDR3 DNA sequence: TGCGCCAGCAGCTTGGGACTAGCGGGGACCGGGGAGCTGTTTTTT. The rearrangement links TRBV5-1 to TRBJ2-2; 11 bases fit TRBD2. Germline-derived CDR1 and CDR2 are SGHRS and YFSETQ. The CDR3 covers 15 residues. The junction had 0 bases not matched to a gene; V was cut back by 0 bases and J by 5 bases.

The genes are TRBV29-1 and TRBJ2-5; 9 bases map to TRBD2. The V segment lost 4 bases and the J segment 4 bases; nucleotides outside the gene matches: 4. The CDR3 contains 13 residues. Germline values: CDR1 SQVTM, CDR2 ANQGSEA. DNA for the CDR3: TGCAGCGTTGCCGGGACTAGCAGAGAGACCCAGTACTTC. It codes for CSVAGTSRETQYF.